This T cell receptor beta chain came from a study of T cell responses to AZD1222 COVID-19 vaccine. Findings and limits, study-wide: Donors were largely white British and mainly female; clonal diversity was possibly underestimated.

The data were produced by immunoSEQ multiplex PCR, yet TCRdb's version contains in-frame clones alone and is incomplete. The sample holds 150,000 or so clones, about 93% seen once. About this clone itself: Its antigen is still unknown.

The V gene's germline CDR1 is MGHRA and CDR2 YSYEKL. This CDR3 comprises 15 residues. Trimming took off 1 base at V and 2 bases at J, with 8 bases between the two ends. The clonotype comes from an adult in good health. Specimen: peripheral blood, collected on day 0 of AZD1222 vaccination. The chain has TRBV4-1 and TRBJ2-2; the D gene is possibly TRBD2 (5 bases). DNA for the CDR3: TGCGCCAGCAGCCAAGTCGAGGGAAACACCGGGGAGCTGTTTTTT. It encodes CASSQVEGNTGELFF.